A single sample gave rise to the 17 T cell receptor beta chains below, sequenced in a study of T-cell memory formation after mild COVID-19. TCRdb reprocessed the 5' RACE reads with MiXCR, giving one entry per CDR3 protein. The table lists roughly 250,000 distinct CDR3 sequences, about 15% of them singletons, with 3.5% in the top ten. The material sequenced was PBMCs or a T cell subset sorted from them (not recorded which). The receptors were sampled from a young man who had mild COVID-19 (a few samples of this study predate the infection). Cell type and time point are not known.

This clonotype was counted between two and nine times. The chain combines TRBV9 with TRBJ2-5, with a possible D match to TRBD1 (6 bases). In germline, CDR1 is SGDLS, CDR2 YYNGEE. V shed 5 bases and J shed 0 bases, with 11 bases lying between them. The CDR3 is 14 residues long. The DNA for the CDR3 is TGTGCCAGCAGTCGGACAGCGTACCAAGAGACCCAGTACTTC. This sequence encodes CASSRTAYQETQYF.

This clonotype was picked up many times. The chain employs TRBV4-2 and TRBJ2-7; TRBD2 is a possible D gene (6 bases). Germline loops: CDR1 LGHNA, CDR2 YNFKEQ. V was clipped by 4 bases and J by 2 bases, with 15 bases between them. This CDR3 comprises 15 residues. The CDR3 reads CASSPGTGDPYEQYF. CDR3 bases: TGTGCCAGCAGCCCCGGGACTGGGGACCCCTACGAGCAGTACTTC.

This clonotype showed up many times. J is TRBJ2-7 and V is TRBV20-1, with D perhaps TRBD2 (6 bases). Germline V gene sequence: CDR1 DFQATT, CDR2 SNEGSKA (reference sequence). The length of the CDR3 is 15 residues. The V end lost 5 bases, the J end lost 4 bases, and 21 bases lay between the germline ends. The chain's CDR3 is CSAVPAGLLGYEQYF. For the CDR3, the DNA is TGCAGTGCTGTACCCGCGGGACTCCTTGGGTACGAGCAGTACTTC.

The table lists this clonotype with a few counts. The V call is TRBV7-8, the J call TRBJ2-2, with 16 bases that match TRBD2. J lost 5 bases, V lost 5 bases, and 8 bases had no gene match. The CDR3 contains 18 residues. Per germline, CDR1 SGHVS and CDR2 FQNEAQ. CDR3 amino acids: CASSHPGLAGGLTGELFF. The CDR3 nucleotides read TGTGCCAGCAGCCACCCGGGACTAGCGGGGGGGCTGACCGGGGAGCTGTTTTTT.

The chain carries TRBV7-2 and TRBJ1-5, with D hard to call. This CDR3 contains 14 residues. Germline V lookup: CDR1 SGHTA, CDR2 FQGNSA. V was trimmed by 0 bases and J by 3 bases, leaving 6 bases between them. CDR3 DNA sequence: TGTGCCAGCAGCTTAGCGGTCAACAATCAGCCCCAGCATTTT. It codes for CASSLAVNNQPQHF.

The rearrangement uses TRBV9 and TRBJ1-5; D unclear. From germline, CDR1 is SGDLS and CDR2 YYNGEE. The CDR3 runs to 13 residues. Trimming removed 7 bases at V and 1 base at J, with 9 bases between. In nucleotides, the CDR3 is TGTGCCAGCTCCCGACTGAGCAATCAGCCCCAGCATTTT. It specifies CASSRLSNQPQHF.

The gene calls are TRBV28 and TRBJ1-2, with D hard to call. Germline values: CDR1 MDHEN, CDR2 SYDVKM. Deletions cut 3 bases from V and 6 bases from J, with 14 bases between. This CDR3 spans 14 amino acids. CDR3 protein: CASSLLGPSDGYTF. CDR3 coding DNA: TGTGCCAGCAGTTTGCTCGGACCGTCGGATGGCTACACCTTC.

This clonotype was detected many times. This chain links TRBV28 with TRBJ2-7; D is possibly TRBD1 (5 bases). V gave up 3 bases and J gave up 3 bases, with 9 bases separating them. CDR1 and CDR2 from the germline V gene are MDHEN and SYDVKM. CDR3 size: 13 residues. CDR3 nucleotide sequence: TGTGCCAGCAGTTTGACAGAGCGCTACGAGCAGTACTTC. Its translation: CASSLTERYEQYF. Using reference TRBV28 and TRBJ2-7 for the parts outside the CDR3, the full variable domain is DVKVTQSSRYLVKRTGEKVFLECVQDMDHENMFWYRQDPGLGLRLIYFSYDVKMKEKGDIPEGYSVSREKKERFSLILESASTNQTSMYLCASSLTERYEQYFGPGTRLTVT.

This clonotype has just a few counts. The chain has TRBV7-9 and TRBJ2-7; a possible D gene is TRBD1 (5 bases). CDR1 is SEHNR, CDR2 FQNEAQ, per germline (reference sequence). The V end lost 2 bases, the J end lost 5 bases, and 10 bases lay between the germline ends. The CDR3 totals 13 residues. In nucleotides, the CDR3 is TGTGCCAGCAGCTTAAAGGGGTTTAACGAGCAGTACGTC. Translation gives CASSLKGFNEQYV.

This clonotype was counted a few times. The chain carries TRBV4-2 and TRBJ2-3; D unresolved. Germline CDR1 is LGHNA and CDR2 is YNFKEQ. The CDR3 is made up of 12 amino acids. Trimming took off 1 base at V and 8 bases at J, with 7 bases between the two ends. CDR3 region: CASSQVSGTQYF. CDR3 in DNA: TGTGCCAGCAGCCAAGTTTCGGGTACGCAGTATTTT.

This chain joins TRBV5-1 and TRBJ1-1; 7 nucleotides agree with TRBD1. Germline V gives CDR1 SGHRS, CDR2 YFSETQ. The CDR3 is made up of 14 amino acids. Trimming removed 4 bases from V and 9 bases from J; junction bases left unmatched: 12. The CDR3 sequence is CASSQSTTGEQAFF. The CDR3 DNA reads TGCGCCAGCAGCCAGAGTACCACAGGGGAACAAGCTTTCTTT.

This clonotype was seen a handful of times. The genes are TRBV4-3 and TRBJ2-3; perhaps TRBD2 as D (7 bases). Germline V gene sequence: CDR1 LGHNA, CDR2 YSLEER. Trimming removed 0 bases at V and 4 bases at J, with 17 bases between. The CDR3 has 17 amino acids. CDR3 sequence: CASSQDGRGRGSDTQYF. DNA of the CDR3: TGCGCCAGCAGCCAAGATGGGCGGGGGCGAGGGTCAGATACGCAGTATTTT.

A single count supports this clonotype. The V call is TRBV9, the J call TRBJ2-3; 10 nucleotides agree with TRBD2. V dropped 0 bases and J dropped 0; count of bases not matched to a gene: 10. Germline CDR1 is SGDLS and CDR2 is YYNGEE. The CDR3 has 19 amino acids. CDR3 DNA: TGTGCCAGCAGCGTAGATCCTAGCGGGGGCCTCTCTAGCACAGATACGCAGTATTTT. Its translation: CASSVDPSGGLSSTDTQYF.

This clonotype came up a few times. The rearrangement links TRBV20-1 to TRBJ2-1; TRBD2 matches 11 bases. The CDR3 spans 17 residues. V was pared by 1 base and J by 2 bases, with 7 bases of the junction left unmatched. The germline V gene encodes CDR1 DFQATT and CDR2 SNEGSKA (reference sequence). CDR3 amino acids: CSARATIAGGPYNEQFF. The CDR3 region has the DNA TGCAGTGCTAGAGCCACCATAGCGGGGGGGCCCTACAATGAGCAGTTCTTC.

The CDR3 nucleotides are TGTGCCAGCAGTGAAGTAGGGGAAGATACGCAGTATTTT. Translating it yields CASSEVGEDTQYF. The V call is TRBV6-1, the J call TRBJ2-3; D perhaps matches TRBD1 (5 bases). The CDR3 contains 13 residues. Germline V gene lookup returns CDR1 MNHNS and CDR2 SASEGT. Trimming left V 1 base short and J 5 bases short, with 7 bases between.

This clonotype was found a few times. The rearrangement uses TRBV14 and TRBJ2-1; D is perhaps TRBD2 (6 bases). The V end was cut by 7 bases, the J end by 4 bases, with 17 bases between. CDR3 length equals 15 residues. Per the germline V gene, CDR1 is SGHDN and CDR2 is FVKESK. In nucleotides, the CDR3 is TGTGCCAGCAACCCCGGGGGAAAGTCATACAATGAGCAGTTCTTC. As protein: CASNPGGKSYNEQFF.

The rearrangement uses TRBV29-1 and TRBJ1-1, with a weak D call TRBD1 (5 bases). Between the trimmed V and J ends, which lost 3 bases and 6 bases, there was a span of 14 bases. CDR1 and CDR2 (germline): SQVTM, ANQGSEA. The CDR3 runs to 13 residues. CDR3 in amino acids: CSVEGPGTAEAFF. The CDR3 DNA follows: TGCAGCGTTGAGGGGCCAGGAACCGCTGAAGCTTTCTTT.